This paragraph covers one T cell receptor beta chain sequence. The antigen remains undetermined. Each population that was sorted was more than 95% pure. Expressed TCRB transcripts were sequenced after all isolated RNA was converted to cDNA. Clones were sequenced by immunoSEQ multiplex PCR, and TCRdb holds only the in-frame ones, with some missing. This table has around 240,000 clones, over 8.5% appearing once. This sample was included in a study of beta chain features in type 1 diabetes. For the study at large: Age, gender and cell yields were alike across patients and healthy donors. Findings and limits, study-wide: Highly expressing activated T cells could be over-counted with a cDNA template.

The sequencing sample was made of naive CD4+ T cells from blood. This receptor was taken from a woman aged 18-29 years in good health.

The CDR3 protein is CSVDPNSETQYF. The CDR3, as DNA: TGCAGCGTTGATCCAAATTCCGAGACCCAGTACTTC. The gene calls are TRBV29-1 and TRBJ2-5; D uncertain. The V end was cut by 3 bases, the J end by 5 bases, with 10 bases between. The CDR3 runs 12 residues. Germline CDR1 reads SQVTM; CDR2 reads ANQGSEA.